The clone carrying this T cell receptor (beta chain) was seen many times. Germline lookup yields CDR1 SGHTA and CDR2 FQGNSA. V lost 1 base to trimming and J lost 1 base; unmatched junction nucleotides: 1. This CDR3 is built from 16 residues. This sample was taken from a study of blood T cells in healthy people across ages. It was with a sample-barcoded 5' primer and a J-beta primer mix that a second PCR of roughly 7 to 12 cycles was run. Per-sample output comprised a minimum of 2.5 million paired-end reads containing CDR3. One entry per CDR3 protein, called by TCRdb with MiXCR from the 5' RACE reads. The data contain approximately 850,000 distinct CDR3 sequences, roughly 60% of them singletons.

The chain couples TRBV7-2 to TRBJ2-2; 9 bases align to TRBD2. Sequencing was done on a sample of blood. The clonotype comes from a man aged 30 to 45 in good health. CDR3 sequence: CASSLELAGNTGELFF. Here the CDR3 DNA reads TGTGCCAGCAGCTTAGAACTAGCGGGGAACACCGGGGAGCTGTTTTTT.